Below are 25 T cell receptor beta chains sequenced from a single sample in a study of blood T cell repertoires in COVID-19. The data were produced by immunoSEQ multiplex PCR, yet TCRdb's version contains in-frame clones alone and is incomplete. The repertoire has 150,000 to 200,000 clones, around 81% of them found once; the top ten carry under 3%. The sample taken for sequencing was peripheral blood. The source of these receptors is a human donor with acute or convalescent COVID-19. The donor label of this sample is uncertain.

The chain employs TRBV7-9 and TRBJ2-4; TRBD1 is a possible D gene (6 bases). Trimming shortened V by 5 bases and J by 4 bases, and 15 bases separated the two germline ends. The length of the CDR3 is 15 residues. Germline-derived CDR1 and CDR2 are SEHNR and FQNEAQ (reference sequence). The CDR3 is CASSPTGDKKNIQYF. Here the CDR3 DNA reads TGTGCCAGCAGCCCCACCGGGGACAAAAAAAACATTCAGTACTTC.

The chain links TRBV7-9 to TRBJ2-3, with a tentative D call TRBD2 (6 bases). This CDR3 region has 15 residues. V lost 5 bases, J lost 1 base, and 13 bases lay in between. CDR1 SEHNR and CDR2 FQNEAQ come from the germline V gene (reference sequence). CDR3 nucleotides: TGTGCCAGCAGCCCGCCGGGACTTCGCACAGATACGCAGTATTTT. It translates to CASSPPGLRTDTQYF.

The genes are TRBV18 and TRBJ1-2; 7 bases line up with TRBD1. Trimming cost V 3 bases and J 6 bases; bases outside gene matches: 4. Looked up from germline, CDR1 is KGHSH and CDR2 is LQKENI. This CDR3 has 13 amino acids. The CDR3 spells CASSPTGKDGYTF. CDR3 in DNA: TGTGCCAGCTCACCGACAGGGAAGGATGGCTACACCTTC. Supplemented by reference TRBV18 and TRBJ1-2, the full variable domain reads NAGVMQNPRHLVRRRGQEARLRCSPMKGHSHVYWYRQLPEEGLKFMVYLQKENIIDESGMPKERFSAEFPKEGPSILRIQQVVRGDSAAYFCASSPTGKDGYTFGSGTRLTVV.

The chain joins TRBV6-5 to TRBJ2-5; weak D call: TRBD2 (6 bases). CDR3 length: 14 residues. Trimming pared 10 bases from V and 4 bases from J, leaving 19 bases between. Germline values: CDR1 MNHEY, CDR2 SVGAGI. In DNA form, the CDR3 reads TGTGCCACCCGAGGGTCCGGGGGTGGAGAGACCCAGTACTTC. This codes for CATRGSGGGETQYF.

The chain's CDR3 is CASTRGNAEAFF. CDR3 bases: TGTGCCAGCACCAGAGGTAACGCTGAAGCTTTCTTT. The rearrangement uses TRBV2 and TRBJ1-1; D unresolved. V lost 7 bases to trimming and J lost 6 bases, with 12 bases between them. CDR1 and CDR2 (germline): SNHLY, FYNNEI. The length of the CDR3 is 12 residues. Full variable domain (remainder filled in from reference TRBV2 and TRBJ1-1): EPEVTQTPSHQVTQMGQEVILRCVPISNHLYFYWYRQILGQKVEFLVSFYNNEISEKSEIFDDQFSVERPDGSNFTLKIRSTKLEDSAMYFCASTRGNAEAFFGQGTRLTVV.

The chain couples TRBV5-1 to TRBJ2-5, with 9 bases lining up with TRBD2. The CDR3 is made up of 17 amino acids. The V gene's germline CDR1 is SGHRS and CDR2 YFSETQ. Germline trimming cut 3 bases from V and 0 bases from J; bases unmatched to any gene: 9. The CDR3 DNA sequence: TGCGCCAGCAGCTCAATCCCAGCGGGGGGCAACCAAGAGACCCAGTACTTC. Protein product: CASSSIPAGGNQETQYF.

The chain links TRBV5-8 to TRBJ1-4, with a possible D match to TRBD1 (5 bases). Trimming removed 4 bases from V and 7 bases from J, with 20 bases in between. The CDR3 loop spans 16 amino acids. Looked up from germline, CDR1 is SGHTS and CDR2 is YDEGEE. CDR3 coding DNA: TGTGCCAGCAGCCCCGGAGGAGGGTCTGGGGGTGAAAAACTGTTTTTT. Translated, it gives CASSPGGGSGGEKLFF.

CDR3 coding DNA: TGTGCCAGCAGTGAATTCGGGGGGGAGACCCAGTACTTC. Its protein product is CASSEFGGETQYF. This chain connects TRBV25-1 to TRBJ2-5, with 7 bases lining up with TRBD2. Germline V gene sequence: CDR1 MGHDK, CDR2 SYGVNS. With 1 base clipped from V and 5 bases from J, the junction kept 1 base outside the gene matches. The CDR3 runs 13 residues.

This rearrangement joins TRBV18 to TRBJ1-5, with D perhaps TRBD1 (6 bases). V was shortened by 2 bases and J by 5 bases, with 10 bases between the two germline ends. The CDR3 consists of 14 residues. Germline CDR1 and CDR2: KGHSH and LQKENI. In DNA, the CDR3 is TGTGCCAGCTCACCAAAAGGGGGTGATCAGCCCCAGCATTTT. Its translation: CASSPKGGDQPQHF. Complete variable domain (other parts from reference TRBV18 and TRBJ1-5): NAGVMQNPRHLVRRRGQEARLRCSPMKGHSHVYWYRQLPEEGLKFMVYLQKENIIDESGMPKERFSAEFPKEGPSILRIQQVVRGDSAAYFCASSPKGGDQPQHFGDGTRLSIL.

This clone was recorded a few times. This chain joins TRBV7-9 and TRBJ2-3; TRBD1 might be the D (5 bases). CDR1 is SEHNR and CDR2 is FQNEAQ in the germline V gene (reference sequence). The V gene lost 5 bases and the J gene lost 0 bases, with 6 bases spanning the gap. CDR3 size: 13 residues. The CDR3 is CASSPGSTDTQYF. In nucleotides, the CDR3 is TGTGCCAGCAGCCCAGGGAGCACAGATACGCAGTATTTT.

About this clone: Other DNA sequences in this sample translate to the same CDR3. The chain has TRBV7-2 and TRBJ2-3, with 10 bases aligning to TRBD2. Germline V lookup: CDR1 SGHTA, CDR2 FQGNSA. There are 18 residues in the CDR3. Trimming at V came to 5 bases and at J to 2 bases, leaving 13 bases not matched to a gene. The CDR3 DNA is TGTGCCAGCAGCCACGGGGCGTTAGCGGGGGGATACACAGATACGCAGTATTTT. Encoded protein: CASSHGALAGGYTDTQYF. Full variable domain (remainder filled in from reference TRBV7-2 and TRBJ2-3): GAGVSQSPSNKVTEKGKDVELRCDPISGHTALYWYRQSLGQGLEFLIYFQGNSAPDKSGLPSDRFSAERTGGSVSTLTIQRTQQEDSAVYLCASSHGALAGGYTDTQYFGPGTRLTVL.

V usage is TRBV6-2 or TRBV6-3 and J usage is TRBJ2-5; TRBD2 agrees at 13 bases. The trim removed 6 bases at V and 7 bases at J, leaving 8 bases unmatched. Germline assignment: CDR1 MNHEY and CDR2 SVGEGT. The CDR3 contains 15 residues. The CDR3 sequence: CASSLLAGGGRTQYF. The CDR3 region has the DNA TGTGCCAGCAGCCTACTAGCGGGAGGGGGGCGGACCCAGTACTTC.

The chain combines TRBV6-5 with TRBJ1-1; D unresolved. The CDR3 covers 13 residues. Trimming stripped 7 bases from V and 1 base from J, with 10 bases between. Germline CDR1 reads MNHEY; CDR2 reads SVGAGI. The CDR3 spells CASMTTWNTEAFF. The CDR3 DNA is TGTGCCAGCATGACAACCTGGAACACTGAAGCTTTCTTT.

In DNA form, the CDR3 reads TGTGCCAGCGGGACTAGAAATGAGCAGTTCTTC. Protein sequence: CASGTRNEQFF. The chain has TRBV2 and TRBJ2-1, with TRBD2 matching 8 bases. The CDR3 is 11 residues long. V dropped 8 bases and J dropped 7; count of bases not matched to a gene: 1. Looked up from germline, CDR1 is SNHLY and CDR2 is FYNNEI.

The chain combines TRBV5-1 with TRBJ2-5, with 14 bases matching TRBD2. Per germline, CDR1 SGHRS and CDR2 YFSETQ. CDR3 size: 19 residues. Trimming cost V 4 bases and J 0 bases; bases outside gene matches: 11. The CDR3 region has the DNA TGCGCCAGCAGCCCAGGACTAGCGGGGGGTCTCCCGTACCAAGAGACCCAGTACTTC. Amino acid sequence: CASSPGLAGGLPYQETQYF.

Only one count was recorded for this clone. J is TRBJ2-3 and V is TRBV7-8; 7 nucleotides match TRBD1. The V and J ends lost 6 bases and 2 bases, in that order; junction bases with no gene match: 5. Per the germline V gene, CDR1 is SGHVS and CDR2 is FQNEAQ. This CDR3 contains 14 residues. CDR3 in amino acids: CASRVRGPTDTQYF. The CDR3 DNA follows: TGTGCCAGCAGGGTGAGGGGGCCCACAGATACGCAGTATTTT. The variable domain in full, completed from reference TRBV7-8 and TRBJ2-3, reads GAGVSQSPRYKVAKRGQDVALRCDPISGHVSLFWYQQALGQGPEFLTYFQNEAQLDKSGLPSDRFFAERPEGSVSTLKIQRTQQEDSAVYLCASRVRGPTDTQYFGPGTRLTVL.

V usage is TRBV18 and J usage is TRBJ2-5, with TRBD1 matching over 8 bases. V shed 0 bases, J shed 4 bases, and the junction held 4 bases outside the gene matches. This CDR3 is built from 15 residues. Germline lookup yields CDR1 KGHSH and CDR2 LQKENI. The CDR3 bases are TGTGCCAGCTCACCACCGATCGGGACAGGAGAGACCCAGTACTTC. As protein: CASSPPIGTGETQYF. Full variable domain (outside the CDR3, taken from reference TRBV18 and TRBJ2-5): NAGVMQNPRHLVRRRGQEARLRCSPMKGHSHVYWYRQLPEEGLKFMVYLQKENIIDESGMPKERFSAEFPKEGPSILRIQQVVRGDSAAYFCASSPPIGTGETQYFGPGTRLLVL.

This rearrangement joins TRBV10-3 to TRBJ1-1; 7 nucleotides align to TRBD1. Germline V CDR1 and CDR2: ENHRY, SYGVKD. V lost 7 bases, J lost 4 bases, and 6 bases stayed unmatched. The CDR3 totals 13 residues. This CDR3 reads CAIKRQGGTEAFF. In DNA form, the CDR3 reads TGTGCCATCAAGAGACAGGGCGGCACTGAAGCTTTCTTT.

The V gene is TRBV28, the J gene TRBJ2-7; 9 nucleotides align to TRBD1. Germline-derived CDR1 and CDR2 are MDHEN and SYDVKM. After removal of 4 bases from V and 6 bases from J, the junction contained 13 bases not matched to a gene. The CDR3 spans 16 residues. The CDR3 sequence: CASSSPEQGAQGEQYF. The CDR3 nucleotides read TGTGCCAGCAGTTCACCCGAACAGGGGGCGCAAGGCGAGCAGTACTTC.

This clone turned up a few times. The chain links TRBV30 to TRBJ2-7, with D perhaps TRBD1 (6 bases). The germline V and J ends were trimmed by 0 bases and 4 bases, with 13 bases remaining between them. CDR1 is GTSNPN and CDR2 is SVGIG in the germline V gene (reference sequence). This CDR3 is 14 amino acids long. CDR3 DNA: TGTGCCTGGAGTGTTTTGGACAGAGCTTACGAGCAGTACTTC. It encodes CAWSVLDRAYEQYF.

The CDR3 loop reads CASSLYSGGRTEAFF. In nucleotides, the CDR3 is TGTGCCAGCAGTTTATATTCGGGGGGACGCACTGAAGCTTTCTTT. The rearrangement links TRBV28 to TRBJ1-1; tentative D call: TRBD1 (5 bases). Germline CDR1 MDHEN, CDR2 SYDVKM. Trimming took off 1 base at V and 4 bases at J, with 13 bases between the two ends. This CDR3 contains 15 residues.

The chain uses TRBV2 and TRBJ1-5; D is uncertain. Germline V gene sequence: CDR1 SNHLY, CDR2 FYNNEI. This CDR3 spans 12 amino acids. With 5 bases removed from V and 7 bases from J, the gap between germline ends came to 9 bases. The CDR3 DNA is TGTGCCAGCAGTATCCATAGCCAGCCCCAGCATTTT. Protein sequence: CASSIHSQPQHF.

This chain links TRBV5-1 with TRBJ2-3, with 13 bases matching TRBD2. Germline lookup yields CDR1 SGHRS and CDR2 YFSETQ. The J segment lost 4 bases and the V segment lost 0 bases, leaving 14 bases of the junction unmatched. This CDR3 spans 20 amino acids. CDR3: CASSLGGTSGVPTGADTQYF. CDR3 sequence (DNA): TGCGCCAGCAGCTTGGGGGGGACTAGCGGGGTCCCTACCGGGGCAGATACGCAGTATTTT.

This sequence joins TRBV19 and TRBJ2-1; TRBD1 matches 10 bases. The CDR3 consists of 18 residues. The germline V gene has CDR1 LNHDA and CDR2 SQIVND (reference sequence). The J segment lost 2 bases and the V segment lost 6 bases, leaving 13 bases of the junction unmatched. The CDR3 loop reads CASSRPGTGEGTYNEQFF. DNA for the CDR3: TGTGCCAGTAGCCGTCCCGGGACAGGGGAGGGTACCTACAATGAGCAGTTCTTC.

The CDR3 sequence is CASSFGLAGASISYEQYF. As DNA, the CDR3 is TGTGCCAGCAGCTTTGGACTAGCGGGGGCCTCCATCTCCTACGAGCAGTACTTC. The rearrangement joins TRBV5-4 to TRBJ2-7; TRBD2 agrees at 13 bases. This CDR3 contains 18 residues. The V and J ends lost 2 bases and 0 bases, in that order; junction bases with no gene match: 8. In germline, CDR1 is SGHNT, CDR2 YYREEE (reference sequence).